This TCR beta chain stems from a study of cytotoxic CD8 clonotypes in ibrutinib-treated CLL. Study observations and caveats: Baseline clonality, higher than in age-matched healthy donors, tracked circulating CD8+ T-cell counts.

The data were produced by immunoSEQ multiplex PCR, yet TCRdb's version contains in-frame clones alone and is incomplete. The sample consists of about 68,000 clones, over 75% of them appearing once. The length of the CDR3 is 15 residues. Germline loops: CDR1 MNHEY, CDR2 SMNVEV (reference sequence). V lost 5 bases and J 3 bases, leaving 13 bases between the germline ends. A word on this clone: Its antigen is undetermined.

Source: PBMCs, taken at disease progression, from a patient treated with ibrutinib. The chain couples TRBV27 to TRBJ1-4; no clear D. The source is a human donor with chronic lymphocytic leukemia. CDR3 DNA: TGTGCCAGCAGTCCTTACTACCTATCTAATGAAAAACTGTTTTTT. Translation: CASSPYYLSNEKLFF.